This T cell receptor beta chain was found in a study of a mutant IDH1 vaccine in newly diagnosed glioma. Study as a whole: At weeks 1, 3, 5, 7, 11, 15, 19 and 23, patients received a vaccination, eight in all. Prior therapy was radiotherapy, temozolomide, or both; most received both. Commencement of vaccination occurred 4-6 weeks following radiotherapy alone, or concurrently with temozolomide cycles. Study outcomes and limitations: Pseudoprogression apparently tracked independently of changes in top peripheral T cell clonotypes.

The sample's time point: week 23, last vaccination. A 20-mer mutant IDH1 peptide at 300 ug was injected subcutaneously with topical imiquimod. This clone appeared a single time. The antigen is not known. Profiled with immunoSEQ multiplex PCR; TCRdb holds only in-frame clones, not every one. The sample carries tens of thousands of clones, 70% to 90% recorded once. The germline V gene has CDR1 ENHRY and CDR2 SYGVKD. V was shortened by 2 bases and J by 3 bases, with 10 bases between the two germline ends. The CDR3 length is 14 residues. The receptor's source is a man aged 30 to 39 with glioma. The chain links TRBV10-3 to TRBJ1-2, with a possible D match to TRBD1 (5 bases). The sequencing here drew on PBMCs, taken from a glioma patient whose treatment included an IDH1 peptide vaccine. The CDR3 DNA sequence: TGTGCCATCAGTGAGAAGGGGCTTCACTATGGCTACACCTTC. Encoded protein: CAISEKGLHYGYTF.